This TCR beta chain was recorded in a study of blood T cell repertoires in COVID-19. Across the study: From T cells, B-cell-depleted T cells, or PBMCs came the material, which was cDNA or gDNA.

In the study's own analysis: Amplification with reference gene primers provided the estimates of nucleated cell counts. The protocol was immunoSEQ multiplex PCR, while the TCRdb copy is restricted to in-frame clones and leaves out a portion. D and trimming come from the DNA, and the V and J calls and clone size come from that table. The repertoire consists of roughly 110,000 clones, with approximately 88% occurring once and the leading ten covering about 4%. The source is a human donor in a cohort sampled during active COVID-19. Sequenced sample: peripheral blood.

CDR3 nucleotide sequence: TGTGCCAGCAGCGCATATAGGACAGGGGGCAATGAGCAGTTCTTC. Protein product: CASSAYRTGGNEQFF. The chain employs TRBV9 and TRBJ2-1, with TRBD1 identical over 10 bases. The CDR3 contains 15 residues. In germline, CDR1 is SGDLS, CDR2 YYNGEE. Germline trimming cut 3 bases from V and 6 bases from J; bases unmatched to any gene: 6.